Each of the 15 T cell receptor beta chains below was sequenced from the same sample in a study of T cell responses to AZD1222 COVID-19 vaccine. This table comes from immunoSEQ multiplex PCR, and its TCRdb copy is limited to in-frame clones, with some not included. The sample includes some 150,000 clones, over 75% of them seen just once. Sequenced here: peripheral blood, sampled 28 days after the second AZD1222 dose. These receptors were collected from an adult who received the AZD1222 COVID-19 vaccine.

This chain links TRBV7-2 with TRBJ1-2; D is undetermined. Germline V gene data show CDR1 as SGHTA and CDR2 as FQGNSA. V shed 6 bases and J shed 3 bases, with 11 bases lying between them. The CDR3 loop spans 13 amino acids. The CDR3 bases are TGTGCCAGCAGACCCGACTGGGACTATGGCTACACCTTC. It is translated as CASRPDWDYGYTF.

The genes are TRBV2 and TRBJ1-1; D possibly corresponds to TRBD1 (5 bases). The CDR3 is 18 residues long. With 6 bases removed from V and 5 bases from J, the gap between germline ends came to 28 bases. Per germline, CDR1 SNHLY and CDR2 FYNNEI. CDR3: CASRKIKTDIGLGTEAFF. The CDR3 DNA follows: TGTGCCAGCAGGAAAATAAAGACAGACATAGGCTTGGGGACTGAAGCTTTCTTT.

The V call is TRBV2, the J call TRBJ2-3; D ambiguous. V lost 2 bases, J lost 4 bases, and 4 bases lay in between. The CDR3 covers 12 residues. Germline CDR1 is SNHLY and CDR2 is FYNNEI. CDR3: CASSESPDTQYF. CDR3 bases: TGTGCCAGCAGTGAAAGCCCAGATACGCAGTATTTT. Full variable domain (rest looked up from reference TRBV2 and TRBJ2-3): EPEVTQTPSHQVTQMGQEVILRCVPISNHLYFYWYRQILGQKVEFLVSFYNNEISEKSEIFDDQFSVERPDGSNFTLKIRSTKLEDSAMYFCASSESPDTQYFGPGTRLTVL.

V gene TRBV11-1 combines with J gene TRBJ1-1; the D is unclear. Germline-derived CDR1 and CDR2 are SGHAT and FQDESV (reference sequence). This CDR3 is 13 amino acids long. V was trimmed by 1 base and J by 4 bases, leaving 7 bases between them. CDR3 in amino acids: CASSLDRGTEAFF. The DNA for the CDR3 is TGTGCCAGCAGCTTAGACCGGGGCACTGAAGCTTTCTTT.

The CDR3 region has the DNA TGTGCCAGCAGTCCCCGGGACAAGGACCCGGGGGAGCAGTACTTC. As protein: CASSPRDKDPGEQYF. The rearrangement links TRBV27 to TRBJ2-7, with D tentatively TRBD1 (6 bases). The CDR3 is made up of 15 amino acids. Germline V lookup: CDR1 MNHEY, CDR2 SMNVEV (reference sequence). V gave up 5 bases and J gave up 7 bases, with 21 bases separating them.

This clone was seen a handful of times. This chain links TRBV5-4 with TRBJ1-6; D remains unclear. The CDR3 length is 14 residues. CDR1 and CDR2 from the germline V gene are SGHNT and YYREEE (reference sequence). V lost 4 bases to trimming and J lost 7 bases, with 12 bases between them. The chain's CDR3 is CASSTRVQNSPLHF. Written as DNA, the CDR3 is TGTGCCAGCAGCACTAGGGTCCAAAATTCACCCCTCCACTTT.

This chain links TRBV10-3 with TRBJ1-1, with a weak D call TRBD1 (5 bases). This CDR3 comprises 13 residues. The germline V and J ends were trimmed by 11 bases and 5 bases, with 18 bases remaining between them. Germline CDR1 is ENHRY and CDR2 is SYGVKD. The CDR3 is CAVQGAESTEAFF. The CDR3 DNA reads TGTGCCGTCCAGGGCGCCGAATCGACTGAAGCTTTCTTT.

This rearrangement joins TRBV3-1 (or the pseudogene TRBV3-2) to TRBJ1-5; no reliable D call. CDR1 and CDR2 (germline): LGHDT, YNNKEL (reference sequence). Trimming shortened V by 0 bases and J by 6 bases, and 12 bases separated the two germline ends. The length of the CDR3 is 15 residues. CDR3 sequence reads: CASSQDPRGRQPQHF. Written as DNA, the CDR3 is TGTGCCAGCAGCCAAGACCCCCGAGGGCGTCAGCCCCAGCATTTT.

CDR3 in DNA: TGTGCCAGCACCAGGGACGTTGGGGGCACCATATATTTT. Protein: CASTRDVGGTIYF. The chain uses TRBV25-1 and TRBJ1-3, with D perhaps matching TRBD1 (5 bases). Germline CDR1 MGHDK, CDR2 SYGVNS. The CDR3 has 13 residues. V was clipped by 7 bases and J by 9 bases, with 16 bases between them.

This rearrangement joins TRBV6-1 to TRBJ1-4; D remains ambiguous. V gave up 0 bases and J gave up 4 bases, with 6 bases separating them. The CDR3 is 14 amino acids. CDR1 MNHNS and CDR2 SASEGT come from the germline V gene. The CDR3 protein is CASSEAQLNEKLFF. CDR3 coding DNA: TGTGCCAGCAGTGAAGCTCAGCTTAATGAAAAACTGTTTTTT.

This chain joins TRBV19 and TRBJ1-1; 7 nucleotides agree with TRBD1. Unmatched junction bases numbered 1, after V lost 3 bases and J lost 6 bases. CDR3 length: 12 amino acids. Germline lookup yields CDR1 LNHDA and CDR2 SQIVND (reference sequence). In DNA, the CDR3 is TGTGCCAGTAGTATGGGGACAGCTGAAGCTTTCTTT. Encoded protein: CASSMGTAEAFF.

V usage is TRBV7-2 and J usage is TRBJ1-5; TRBD1 aligns across 7 bases. V was clipped by 4 bases and J by 3 bases; unmatched bases: 3. The CDR3 runs to 14 residues. CDR1 and CDR2 (germline): SGHTA, FQGNSA. DNA of the CDR3: TGTGCCAGCAGCTCCGGGACAGTCAATCAGCCCCAGCATTTT. Amino acid sequence: CASSSGTVNQPQHF.

This clone was found a few times. V is TRBV19 and J is TRBJ1-1; no reliable D call. The V end was cut by 9 bases, the J end by 3 bases, with 17 bases between. This CDR3 spans 14 amino acids. Germline V gene sequence: CDR1 LNHDA, CDR2 SQIVND (reference sequence). DNA for the CDR3: TGTGCCAGCACTAGGTCGGGCGGGCACACTGAAGCTTTCTTT. As protein: CASTRSGGHTEAFF.

The V call is TRBV5-6, the J call TRBJ2-4; weak D call: TRBD1 (5 bases). The CDR3 length is 15 residues. V dropped 2 bases and J dropped 0 bases, with 9 bases sitting between them. From germline, CDR1 is SGHDT and CDR2 YYEEEE. The DNA of the CDR3 is TGTGCCAGCAGCTTCGCAGGGTTAGCCAAAAACATTCAGTACTTC. Amino acids: CASSFAGLAKNIQYF. The full variable domain, with the rest looked up from reference TRBV5-6 and TRBJ2-4, is DAGVTQSPTHLIKTRGQQVTLRCSPKSGHDTVSWYQQALGQGPQFIFQYYEEEERQRGNFPDRFSGHQFPNYSSELNVNALLLGDSALYLCASSFAGLAKNIQYFGAGTRLSVL.

J is TRBJ1-2 and V is TRBV19; 10 bases match TRBD1. Germline CDR1 reads LNHDA; CDR2 reads SQIVND (reference sequence). After removal of 5 bases from V and 10 bases from J, the junction contained 7 bases not matched to a gene. This CDR3 has 13 amino acids. The CDR3 protein is CASSFRDRGDYTF. Written as DNA, the CDR3 is TGTGCCAGTAGTTTCCGGGACAGGGGAGACTACACCTTC.